The TCR beta chain under discussion was sequenced for a study of cytomegalovirus exposure and HLA in healthy donors (dated by TCRdb to between 2016 and 2019). Describing the broader study: According to an earlier analysis of a few hundred of the donors, roughly 180 million T cells yielded 95 million to 140 million unique TCR beta sequences and approximately 300 Gb of sequence data. Roughly 300 gigabases of sequencing data and 70 million to 85 million unique TCR sequences were included in an early release covering roughly 600 HLA-typed donors. Of the roughly 420 genotyped donors, roughly 76% were placed in the genetic ancestry cluster associated with self-reported Caucasian donors. The aim of the study was to test whether cataloging public T cell receptors could identify signatures of past pathogen exposure. Using immunosequencing, the study profiled T cell repertoires from some 670 subjects and related those repertoires to cytomegalovirus serostatus. Along with the roughly 670-subject first cohort, a separate validation cohort of over 90 different subjects was used. To predict cytomegalovirus infection status, the study combined high-throughput TCR immunosequencing, statistical association of individual TCRs with disease status, and machine learning. A later analysis re-analyzed previously published TCR beta repertoires from several hundred donors and added high-resolution HLA genotyping to study TCR occurrence patterns. In the later analysis, no new phenotypic data were used to find candidate immune exposures; instead, reliance was placed on TCR beta sequences and their occurrence across donors. To decide whether each TCR beta V gene segment behaved as functional or pseudogenic, an earlier analysis of approximately 620 of the donors relied on high-throughput TCR beta sequencing. Donor age, sex, ethnicity and CMV serostatus were compiled alongside the repertoire data. Genome-wide SNP genotypes for about 65% of the roughly 700 donors were used in a later genetic analysis, which treated that subset as a discovery cohort. Every discovery cohort repertoire had been produced on one sequencing platform. HLA typing included class I and class II loci at four-digit resolution. Typing coverage differed by locus: A, B, C, DRB1 and DQB1 were typed in roughly 620-630 donors, DQA1 in about 500, DPA1 in 606, and DPB1 in roughly 470. Roughly 5 DR-DQ haplotypes were handled as single units for association and clustering because linkage in the cohort was strong. Among several hundred genotyped donors of the cohort, an average of approximately 240,000 unique TCR beta nucleotide sequences was sequenced per donor, of which about 18% were non-productive.

The cohort consisted of hundreds of healthy bone marrow donors. Cohort members were all nominally healthy when sampled, although unrecorded immune exposures were likely present. The donor was CMV seronegative and was included in the group of hundreds of seronegative cohort members. A peripheral blood sample was collected from each donor, and TCR beta sequencing was performed on peripheral blood mononuclear cells. Genomic DNA was extracted from the blood cell samples with the Qiagen DNeasy Blood Extraction Kit. Library construction relied on the immunoSEQ multiplex PCR assay. The multiplex PCR relied on a mix of 60 forward primers for TCR Vbeta segments and 13 reverse primers for TCR Jbeta segments. A multiplex PCR assay on genomic DNA amplified the CDR3 region of rearranged TCR beta genes. On the Illumina HiSeq System, the amplified TCR beta libraries were sequenced as 87-base-pair reads. Under the source paper's analysis protocol: A later analysis counted some 74 million unique TCR beta chains across the 700 or so repertoires, and around 9.9 million of these chains were shared by at least two donors. Raw reads were error-corrected and collapsed into unique sequences with a nearest-neighbor algorithm that merged closely related sequences to remove PCR and sequencing errors. Alignment of CDR3 sequences to IMGT reference sequences was used to assign V, D and J gene segments. Each retained sequence needed at least a six-nucleotide match to both a V gene segment and a J gene segment. A rearrangement was called productive if the CDR3 had no stop codons and remained in frame with V and J, and every other rearrangement was called non-productive. Following IMGT convention, CDR3 was defined as the stretch from the second conserved V-encoded cysteine up to the conserved J-encoded phenylalanine. The earlier analysis of some 600 of the donors excluded sequences that lacked an unambiguous match to a single V gene segment. An earlier analysis of almost 600 of the donors classified V segments as functional when productive rearrangements were above 56.7% and as segregating when the standard deviation between donors was above 5%. To diagnose cytomegalovirus status from the catalog of TCR beta chain sequences, a statistical classification framework was built. A later analysis assigned V and J genes by comparing TCR nucleotide sequences with IMGT/GENE-DB human TR gene sequences. Using the TCRdist pipeline, a later analysis assigned CDR3 sequences along with most-parsimonious VDJ recombination scenarios. In a later analysis, each TCR beta chain was defined by its CDR3 amino acid sequence together with its V-gene family, and reads lacking a unique V-gene family were excluded. A later analysis removed 592 highly shared, low-generation-probability nucleotide sequences to deal with suspected cross-contamination and a sequencing artifact. For each public chain, a later analysis derived a clonal expansion index from normalized ranks of inferred template counts within each repertoire. In a later analysis, generation probabilities were computed with a VDJ recombination model fitted to out-of-frame rearrangements, and the resulting probabilities were checked against IGoR. Hypergeometric tests were used in a later analysis to score TCR-TCR, TCR-HLA and TCR-CMV co-occurrence, with a repertoire-size bias correction applied to the TCR pairs. False discovery rates were estimated in a later analysis by permuting HLA or CMV assignments 20 times. In a later analysis, co-occurring TCRs were grouped using DBSCAN, with TCRdist sequence similarity added in when clustering inside HLA-allele-positive subsets. Repertoires with fewer than 30,000 or more than 120,000 public chains, plus five repertoires with anomalous nucleotide sharing, were excluded from co-occurrence clustering. The immuneACCESS repertoire file appears here via TCRdb, limited to in-frame rearrangements. These files lack a portion of the clones; in checked studies, under half of the deficit traces to unresolved V genes, and the cause of the others is not known. V and J calls and clone size are as listed in that table; D and trimming were resolved from the DNA. The sample table holds hundreds of thousands of clones, of which approximately 90% were seen once. Of the sample, 2% to 3% falls within the top ten clones.

Regarding this clone: Its target antigen remains unknown. The record has no base qualities; no much larger clone is one base away.

The full study reports these points: Most TCR sequences were seen in very few donors, while some public TCRs were found in many individuals. In a later analysis, the rate of TCR association differed among HLA loci, with DRB1 alleles having the most associated TCRs and HLA-C alleles having the fewest. Linkage disequilibrium might explain the correlated functional status among segregating V segments, but an unknown experimental factor could not be ruled out. A cluster of highly shared sequence variants was judged likely to be a technical artifact of the sequencing pipeline. Some IMGT-functional V segments, including TRBV6-2 and TRBV6-3, could not be told apart with the 87-base-pair reads, so those segments were excluded. A later analysis associated around 16,000 TCR beta sequences with specific HLA alleles at a false discovery rate of 0.05. Roughly 17 rarely observed V segments, including chromosome 9 orphons, were excluded from the earlier analysis of almost 600 of the donors because counts were too low. A further reported finding was that TCR beta sequences accurately predicted the HLA-A and HLA-B alleles for most subjects in the first cohort. In the study, about 150 TCR beta chains were listed as associated with cytomegalovirus. Because HLA typing was unavailable for some donors at each locus, only the typed subset was used in association tests. Compared with the approximately 700-donor mean, donors in an Asian-associated ancestry cluster had fewer N-insertions in productive TCRs, according to a later genetic analysis. In an earlier analysis of fewer than 750 of the donors, most TCR beta V segments were observed in productive rearrangements about 87% or about 30% of the time, broadly matching IMGT annotations. In a later genetic analysis, a missense DCLRE1C variant was associated with V-gene and J-gene trimming of TCR beta chains, and the association was replicated in an independent cohort. In both the original and validation cohorts, the classifier was reported to diagnose cytomegalovirus status with high specificity and sensitivity. When HLA alleles, especially DR and DQ, strongly co-occurred, attributing TCR associations to individual alleles was difficult. In vitro tests confirmed that three of the cytomegalovirus-associated TCR beta chains recognize cytomegalovirus antigens. It was suggested by the authors that the approach could potentially be generalized to other disease states and immunological phenotypes. The only immune exposure information available for the cohort was CMV serostatus. In a later analysis, HLA-associated TCR beta chains showed more clonal expansion and lower generation probabilities than non-associated chains that were equally common. In this cohort, only TCR beta chains were sequenced, and detectable features were limited by the absence of alpha or paired-chain data. Most CMV-associated TCR beta chains appeared to be HLA-restricted in a later analysis, and the HLA associations seemed to be driven largely by CMV exposure. Roughly uniform sequencing depth across donors was assumed in presence/absence analyses, although this assumption may not hold. Several of the top co-occurrence clusters appeared to be linked to parvovirus B19, influenza, CMV and Epstein-Barr virus, according to a later analysis.

From the cysteine through the phenylalanine, the CDR3 covers 13 amino acids. Only the CDR3 part of the read is kept: 39 bases, read in frame from the first base. The germline ends are 7 bases apart after V is trimmed by 3 bases and J by 4 bases. CDR1 and CDR2 were assigned from the germline V gene (reference sequence) as MNHEY and SMNVEV. The source is a woman between 18 and 29 years old in good health and CMV-seronegative. The sample was PBMCs. The chain employs TRBV27 and TRBJ1-5; the D gene remains uncertain. This receptor has the CDR3 CASSFRGNQPQHF. The sequenced DNA is TGTGCCAGCAGTTTTAGAGGGAATCAGCCCCAGCATTTT.